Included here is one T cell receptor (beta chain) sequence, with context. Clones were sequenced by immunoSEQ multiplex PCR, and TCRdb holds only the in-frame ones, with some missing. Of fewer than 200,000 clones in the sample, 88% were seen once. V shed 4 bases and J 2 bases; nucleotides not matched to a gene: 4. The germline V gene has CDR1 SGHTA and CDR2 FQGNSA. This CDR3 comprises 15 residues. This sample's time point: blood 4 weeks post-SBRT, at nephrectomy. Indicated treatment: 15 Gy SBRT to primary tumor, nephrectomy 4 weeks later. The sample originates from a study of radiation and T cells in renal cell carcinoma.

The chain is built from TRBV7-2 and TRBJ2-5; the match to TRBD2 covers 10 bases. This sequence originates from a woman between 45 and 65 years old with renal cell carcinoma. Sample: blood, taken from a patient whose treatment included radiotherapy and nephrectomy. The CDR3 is CASSYERGGQETQYF. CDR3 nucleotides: TGTGCCAGCAGCTACGAGCGGGGGGGTCAAGAGACCCAGTACTTC.